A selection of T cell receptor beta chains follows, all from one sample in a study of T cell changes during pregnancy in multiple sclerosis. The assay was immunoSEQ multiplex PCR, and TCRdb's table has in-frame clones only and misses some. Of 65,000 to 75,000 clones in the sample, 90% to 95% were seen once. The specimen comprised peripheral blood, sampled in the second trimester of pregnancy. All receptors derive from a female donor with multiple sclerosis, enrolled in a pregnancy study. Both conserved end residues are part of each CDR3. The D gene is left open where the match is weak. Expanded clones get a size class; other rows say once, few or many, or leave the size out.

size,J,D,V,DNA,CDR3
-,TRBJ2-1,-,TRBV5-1,TGCGCCAGCAGCTTGGCGGCTAGCGCGTCCTACAATGAGCAGTTCTTC,CASSLAASASYNEQFF
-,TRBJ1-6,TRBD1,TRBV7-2,TGTGCCAGCAGCCCAAGACAGGGAGCGGGTAATTCACCCCTCCACTTT,CASSPRQGAGNSPLHF
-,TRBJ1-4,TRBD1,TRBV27,TGTGCCACCGCGGGACATACAGGGGTGGAGGAAAAACTGTTTTTT,CATAGHTGVEEKLFF
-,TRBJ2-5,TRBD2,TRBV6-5,TGTGCCAGCAGTTACGGCGGGAGTAGGGAGACCCAGTACTTC,CASSYGGSRETQYF
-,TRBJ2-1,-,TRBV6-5,TGTGCCAGCAGTTCCGGGGTTGGGCAGTTCTTC,CASSSGVGQFF
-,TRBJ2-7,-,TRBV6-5,TGTGCCAGCAGGACGGGGACCTACGAGCAGTACTTC,CASRTGTYEQYF
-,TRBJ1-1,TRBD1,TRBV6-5,TGTGCCAGCACCGGAACAGGGGGCGGGAACACTGAAGCTTTCTTT,CASTGTGGGNTEAFF
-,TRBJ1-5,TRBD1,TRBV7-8,TGTGCCAGCGTTGGGGGGGACAGGGCAGGTGCGCCCCAGCATTTT,CASVGGDRAGAPQHF
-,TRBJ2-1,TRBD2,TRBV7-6,TGTGCCAGCAGCCTATGGACTAGCGGGAGAGTTAACAATGAGCAGTTCTTC,CASSLWTSGRVNNEQFF
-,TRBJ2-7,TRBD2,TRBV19,TGTGCCAGTAGTATCCTGGGAGCGGGAGGGGACGAGCAGTACTTC,CASSILGAGGDEQYF
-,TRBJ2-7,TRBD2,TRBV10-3,TGTGCCATCAGTGACCCGGGACTAGCGTTCGAGCAGTACTTC,CAISDPGLAFEQYF
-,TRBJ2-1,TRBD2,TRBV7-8,TGTGCCAGCAGCCCTCGCCCACTAGCGGAGATCTACAATGAGCAGTTCTTC,CASSPRPLAEIYNEQFF
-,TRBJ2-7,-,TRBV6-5,TGTGCCAGACCCGCGGAGGGTATCTACGAGCAGTACTTC,CARPAEGIYEQYF
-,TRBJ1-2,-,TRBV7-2,TGTGCCAGCAGCTTAGACTGGGGGGGTGGCTACACCTTC,CASSLDWGGGYTF
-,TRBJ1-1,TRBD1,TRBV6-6,TGTGCCAGCAGTTACTCCCAGGGGGTAAAAGCTTTCTTT,CASSYSQGVKAFF
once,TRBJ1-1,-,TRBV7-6,TGTGCCAGCAGCTTACGGGGAAAGGACACTGAAGCTTTCTTT,CASSLRGKDTEAFF
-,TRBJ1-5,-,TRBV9,TGTGCCAGCAGCGCCTCCCCCGACGGAGGCAATCAGCCCCAGCATTTT,CASSASPDGGNQPQHF